Listed below are T cell receptor beta chains from one sample, sequenced in a study of T cell repertoires in cytomegalovirus infection. TCRdb fed the reads into MiXCR, producing one record per CDR3 protein. Seen here are 400,000 to 550,000 distinct CDR3 sequences, over 9% observed once, and the top ten hold about 9.4%. Material: PBMCs. Every receptor here comes from a human donor in good health (CMV status not recorded). Some clones in this sample may be carry-over from other donors' samples. Each CDR3 is given with its conserved first and last residue.

v_call: TRBV2; cdr3_aa: CASTPGTGVRNTIYF
v_call: TRBV20-1; cdr3_aa: CSARDRVAKNIQYF
v_call: TRBV29-1; cdr3_aa: CSVRSRGSVETQYF
v_call: TRBV7-2; cdr3_aa: CASSLGYRQYEQYF
v_call: TRBV7-3; cdr3_aa: CASSAGSPVDSPLHF
v_call: TRBV7-6; cdr3_aa: CASSTGIPTDTQYF
v_call: TRBV6-5; cdr3_aa: CASSSRTSGRSGELFF
v_call: TRBV25-1; cdr3_aa: CASSPQAGQGANEKLFF
v_call: TRBV20-1; cdr3_aa: CSARALGGNTIYF
v_call: TRBV10-3; cdr3_aa: CAIRDSSTDTQYF
v_call: TRBV14; cdr3_aa: CASSLHQSPTYNEQFF
v_call: TRBV11-2; cdr3_aa: CASSYYGGNEQFF
v_call: TRBV20-1; cdr3_aa: CSARAGGGPGETQYF
v_call: TRBV7-9; cdr3_aa: CANSSRRTRAPYNEQFF
v_call: TRBV28; cdr3_aa: CASSLGGPTRHGYTF
v_call: TRBV10-3; cdr3_aa: CAISQGAGSGELFF
v_call: TRBV11-2; cdr3_aa: CASSLDNVGASGYTF
v_call: TRBV11-2; cdr3_aa: CASSLVGLTGTEAFF
v_call: TRBV3-1; cdr3_aa: CASSLWSGGPFLVYEQYF
v_call: TRBV5-6; cdr3_aa: CASSSLAGNDNEQFF
v_call: TRBV11-2; cdr3_aa: CASSLGAGTRPQETQYF
v_call: TRBV5-4; cdr3_aa: CASSLRVGMGGELFF
v_call: TRBV14; cdr3_aa: CASSQEGWGSYEQYF
v_call: TRBV25-1; cdr3_aa: CASSSGGQNQPQHF
v_call: TRBV3-1; cdr3_aa: CASSQEMGGNTEAFF
v_call: TRBV2; cdr3_aa: CASVGNEQFF
v_call: TRBV20-1; cdr3_aa: CSARSGQLNTEAFF
v_call: TRBV20-1; cdr3_aa: CSAYRATGLGYTF
v_call: TRBV11-3; cdr3_aa: CASRLLPPRGTYGYTF
v_call: TRBV6-2/TRBV6-3; cdr3_aa: CASEQGSHEQYF
v_call: TRBV5-1; cdr3_aa: CASSLEGRFYNEQFF
v_call: TRBV7-2; cdr3_aa: CASSLAIRAEQYF
v_call: TRBV7-2; cdr3_aa: CASSSEGRAIYGYTF
v_call: TRBV19; cdr3_aa: CASSPDFLEQFF
v_call: TRBV28; cdr3_aa: CASSLGPPYSNQPQHF
v_call: TRBV7-3; cdr3_aa: CASSPLSGAGANVLTF
v_call: TRBV2; cdr3_aa: CAWRDAWNTEAFF
v_call: TRBV28; cdr3_aa: CASRPLGDVGLPLHF
v_call: TRBV20-1; cdr3_aa: CSAIRGVELEETQYF
v_call: TRBV19; cdr3_aa: CASTLTTGTFNYGYTF
v_call: TRBV12-3/TRBV12-4; cdr3_aa: CASSRWGTGEKNYGYTF
v_call: TRBV7-9; cdr3_aa: CASSSGETGSNYGYTF
v_call: TRBV11-2; cdr3_aa: CASSLVGPGMSGNTIYF
v_call: TRBV20-1; cdr3_aa: CSARDLLAGDFEQYF
v_call: TRBV7-3; cdr3_aa: CASSRGADNYGYTF
v_call: TRBV7-6; cdr3_aa: CASSTKISGIKKTNTEAFF
v_call: TRBV12-3/TRBV12-4; cdr3_aa: CASRPEEGYTEAFF
v_call: TRBV5-1; cdr3_aa: CASSSLTGTGELFF
v_call: TRBV28; cdr3_aa: CASSLYGSNAYEQYF
v_call: TRBV28; cdr3_aa: CASSEATDTQYF
v_call: TRBV19; cdr3_aa: CASTLGIQGGNYGYTF
v_call: TRBV29-1; cdr3_aa: CSVERWTLTGYTF
v_call: TRBV3-1; cdr3_aa: CASSHSTPPTDTQYF
v_call: TRBV20-1; cdr3_aa: CSARDMDRAKNEQFF